One and the same sample provided the 29 T cell receptor beta chains below, sequenced in a study of blood T cell repertoires in COVID-19. Method: immunoSEQ multiplex PCR; TCRdb's copy keeps in-frame clones and lacks some. The sample records approximately 300,000 clones, around nine tenths being singletons. The sample was peripheral blood. The receptor set was obtained from a woman aged 45-60 years with active or convalescent COVID-19.

The chain joins TRBV10-3 to TRBJ1-5; TRBD1 might be the D (5 bases). The CDR3 consists of 14 residues. V was trimmed by 3 bases and J by 5 bases, leaving 11 bases between them. CDR1 is ENHRY, CDR2 SYGVKD, per germline. CDR3 nucleotide sequence: TGTGCCATCAGTGAACGGGGGAAGGATCAGCCCCAGCATTTT. This encodes CAISERGKDQPQHF.

The CDR3 DNA is TGTGCCAGCAGCAGACAGGGTCAAACCGGGGAGCTGTTTTTT. Protein sequence: CASSRQGQTGELFF. The chain has TRBV7-6 and TRBJ2-2, with 7 positions matching TRBD1. V lost 5 bases to trimming and J lost 5 bases; unmatched junction nucleotides: 5. CDR3 length: 14 residues. Germline loops: CDR1 SGHVS, CDR2 FNYEAQ.

The rearrangement joins TRBV18 to TRBJ1-1; the D is unclear. V was trimmed by 5 bases and J by 3 bases, leaving 16 bases between them. Germline V gene lookup returns CDR1 KGHSH and CDR2 LQKENI. This CDR3 has 15 residues. CDR3 DNA: TGTGCCAGCTCATCCGGGTTTGTCACCTACACTGAAGCTTTCTTT. Protein product: CASSSGFVTYTEAFF.

V and J are TRBV3-1 (or the pseudogene TRBV3-2) and TRBJ1-2; D might be TRBD1 (5 bases). CDR1 is LGHDT and CDR2 is YNNKEL in the germline V gene (reference sequence). The length of the CDR3 is 16 residues. V lost 2 bases to trimming and J lost 0 bases, with 13 bases between them. CDR3 bases: TGTGCCAGCAGCCAATCGGGGGTTGGAGCTAACTATGGCTACACCTTC. Translated: CASSQSGVGANYGYTF.

V usage is TRBV28 and J usage is TRBJ1-6; maybe TRBD1 (6 bases). The V gene's germline CDR1 is MDHEN and CDR2 SYDVKM. The V gene lost 6 bases and the J gene lost 3 bases, with 9 bases spanning the gap. This CDR3 region has 14 residues. This chain's CDR3 is CASRGTIYNSPLHF. CDR3 nucleotides: TGTGCCAGCAGGGGGACAATCTATAATTCACCCCTCCACTTT.

This clone was seen only once. The chain uses TRBV4-1 and TRBJ1-2; no definite D call. This CDR3 contains 17 residues. Trimming removed 3 bases from V and 2 bases from J, with 19 bases in between. The V gene's germline CDR1 is MGHRA and CDR2 YSYEKL. CDR3 nucleotide sequence: TGCGCCAGCAGCCAGGTTCGGACGGGGATGGAGAACTATGGCTACACCTTC. Translated: CASSQVRTGMENYGYTF.

The V gene is TRBV6-2 or TRBV6-3, the J gene TRBJ1-5; D call uncertain. The CDR3 spans 14 residues. Per the germline V gene, CDR1 is MNHEY and CDR2 is SVGEGT. V lost 4 bases and J lost 6, with 13 bases in between. CDR3 sequence: CASSLAVGVQPQHF. In nucleotides, the CDR3 is TGTGCCAGCAGTTTGGCAGTCGGGGTTCAGCCCCAGCATTTT.

The J gene is TRBJ1-2, the V gene TRBV11-2, with D unresolved. V lost 1 base and J 1 base, leaving 10 bases between the germline ends. CDR1 is SGHAT and CDR2 is FQNNGV in the germline V gene. The CDR3 length is 15 residues. CDR3 sequence: CASSLAGKSNYGYTF. The CDR3 DNA reads as TGTGCCAGCAGCTTAGCCGGGAAAAGTAACTATGGCTACACCTTC. The complete variable domain, with remaining parts taken from reference TRBV11-2 and TRBJ1-2, reads EAGVAQSPRYKIIEKRQSVAFWCNPISGHATLYWYQQILGQGPKLLIQFQNNGVVDDSQLPKDRFSAERLKGVDSTLKIQPAKLEDSAVYLCASSLAGKSNYGYTFGSGTRLTVV.

The chain recombines TRBV11-3 with TRBJ2-3, with 10 bases that match TRBD1. Germline CDR1 and CDR2: SGHNT and YENEEA. Unmatched junction bases numbered 2, after V lost 4 bases and J lost 1 base. This CDR3 contains 15 residues. The CDR3 nucleotides are TGTGCCAGCAGCTCCGGGACAGGGGGCACAGATACGCAGTATTTT. It is translated as CASSSGTGGTDTQYF.

This chain connects TRBV18 to TRBJ1-1; 9 nucleotides agree with TRBD1. Trimming took 3 bases from V and 4 from J; bases not matched to a gene: 15. The CDR3 covers 18 residues. Germline CDR1 KGHSH, CDR2 LQKENI. The CDR3 region is CASSPRNRGQFLRTEAFF. The CDR3 nucleotides read TGTGCCAGCTCACCGAGGAACAGGGGGCAATTCCTCCGCACTGAAGCTTTCTTT.

V is TRBV5-1 and J is TRBJ1-1, with D possibly being TRBD1 (5 bases). Germline V CDR1 and CDR2: SGHRS, YFSETQ. The CDR3 is 16 residues long. The V gene lost 4 bases and the J gene lost 0 bases, with 16 bases spanning the gap. The CDR3 DNA is TGCGCCAGCAGCATAGACAGCTTTAACCTGAACACTGAAGCTTTCTTT. Encoded protein: CASSIDSFNLNTEAFF.

CDR3 DNA: TGTGCCAGTAGTTGGGGACTAGCGGGACAAGAGACCCAGTACTTC. This translates into CASSWGLAGQETQYF. The chain recombines TRBV19 with TRBJ2-5, with TRBD2 matching 13 bases. The germline gives CDR1 LNHDA, CDR2 SQIVND (reference sequence). The CDR3 is 15 amino acids. The junction had 2 bases not matched to a gene; V was cut back by 5 bases and J by 2 bases.

This clone was observed once. This sequence joins TRBV2 and TRBJ2-3; 8 nucleotides align to TRBD2. The CDR3 totals 16 residues. The junction had 10 bases not matched to a gene; V was cut back by 3 bases and J by 5 bases. From germline, CDR1 is SNHLY and CDR2 FYNNEI. This chain's CDR3 is CASSEGRGAPGDTQYF. As DNA, the CDR3 is TGTGCCAGCAGTGAGGGGCGGGGGGCGCCTGGAGATACGCAGTATTTT.

This clone appeared once. The rearrangement joins TRBV18 to TRBJ1-5, with TRBD1 matching over 7 bases. V gave up 5 bases and J gave up 11 bases; unmatched junction bases: 6. Looked up from germline, CDR1 is KGHSH and CDR2 is LQKENI. This CDR3 comprises 12 residues. The CDR3 region is CASSGDSGAQHF. The CDR3 nucleotides read TGTGCCAGCTCAGGGGACAGCGGAGCCCAGCATTTT. Variable domain in full (rest from reference TRBV18 and TRBJ1-5): NAGVMQNPRHLVRRRGQEARLRCSPMKGHSHVYWYRQLPEEGLKFMVYLQKENIIDESGMPKERFSAEFPKEGPSILRIQQVVRGDSAAYFCASSGDSGAQHFGDGTRLSIL.

The genes are TRBV5-4 and TRBJ2-1; 10 nucleotides agree with TRBD2. Germline V gene sequence: CDR1 SGHNT, CDR2 YYREEE (reference sequence). CDR3 length: 14 residues. The ends lost 8 bases at V and 6 bases at J; junction bases unmatched: 8. The CDR3 sequence is CARPLAGVPNEQFF. In DNA form, the CDR3 reads TGTGCCAGACCGCTAGCGGGAGTGCCCAATGAGCAGTTCTTC.

The V and J genes are TRBV5-8 and TRBJ1-2; no clear D. CDR1 and CDR2 (germline): SGHTS, YDEGEE. V gave up 0 bases and J gave up 4 bases, with 10 bases separating them. This CDR3 region has 14 residues. CDR3 protein: CASSLDGLLYGYTF. CDR3 in DNA: TGTGCCAGCAGCTTGGACGGACTCCTCTATGGCTACACCTTC.

The chain carries TRBV3-1 (or the pseudogene TRBV3-2) and TRBJ2-2, with no clear D. The CDR3 contains 15 residues. From germline, CDR1 is LGHDT and CDR2 YNNKEL (reference sequence). V lost 1 base and J 1 base, leaving 7 bases between the germline ends. The CDR3 DNA follows: TGTGCCAGCAGCCAAGTGGCACAGAACACCGGGGAGCTGTTTTTT. Translating gives CASSQVAQNTGELFF.

The V and J genes are TRBV19 and TRBJ1-1; TRBD1 might be the D (6 bases). This CDR3 comprises 14 residues. The germline V gene has CDR1 LNHDA and CDR2 SQIVND (reference sequence). V gave up 11 bases and J gave up 2 bases, with 18 bases separating them. The CDR3 region is CAAKGQPGNTEAFF. CDR3 bases: TGTGCCGCCAAGGGACAACCAGGAAACACTGAAGCTTTCTTT.

The chain joins TRBV25-1 to TRBJ2-6, with D possibly TRBD1 on 7 matching bases. Deletions cut 1 base from V and 1 base from J, with 14 bases between. The CDR3 loop spans 18 amino acids. Germline CDR1 and CDR2: MGHDK and SYGVNS. The CDR3 DNA sequence: TGTGCCAGCAGTGAATCGGCAGGGGGGAATTCTGGGGCCAACGTCCTGACTTTC. Protein product: CASSESAGGNSGANVLTF.

The chain links TRBV24-1 to TRBJ2-1, with D possibly TRBD1 on 5 matching bases. The ends were cut back, 4 bases at V and 3 bases at J, with 6 bases in the middle. CDR3 size: 13 residues. Germline values: CDR1 KGHDR, CDR2 SFDVKD. As DNA, the CDR3 is TGTGCCACCAGTGAACAGGTCTACAATGAGCAGTTCTTC. Translated: CATSEQVYNEQFF.

J is TRBJ2-7 and V is TRBV19; D is possibly TRBD2 (5 bases). The V and J ends lost 5 bases and 6 bases respectively, with 17 bases between them. The CDR3 extends over 14 amino acids. In germline, CDR1 is LNHDA, CDR2 SQIVND (reference sequence). Here the CDR3 reads CASSDPGIRREQYF. CDR3 nucleotide sequence: TGTGCCAGTAGTGATCCGGGAATTCGTCGCGAGCAGTACTTC.

CDR3 coding DNA: TGCGCCAGCAGCTTGACAGGGGGCACCTATGGCTACACCTTC. This sequence encodes CASSLTGGTYGYTF. The genes are TRBV5-1 and TRBJ1-2, with 9 positions matching TRBD1. V lost 1 base and J lost 4; bases outside the gene matches: 2. The germline CDR1 and CDR2 sequences are SGHRS and YFSETQ. This CDR3 is 14 amino acids long.

The chain uses TRBV3-1 (or the pseudogene TRBV3-2) and TRBJ2-1; TRBD2 is a possible D gene (6 bases). CDR1 and CDR2 from the germline V gene are LGHDT and YNNKEL (reference sequence). CDR3 size: 14 residues. V was shortened by 6 bases and J by 0 bases, with 9 bases between the two germline ends. CDR3 residues: CASRGGLSYNEQFF. Written as DNA, the CDR3 is TGTGCCAGCAGGGGAGGTCTCTCCTACAATGAGCAGTTCTTC.

The chain employs TRBV5-4 and TRBJ1-1; D ambiguous. This CDR3 has 13 residues. Trimming removed 4 bases at V and 7 bases at J, with 14 bases between. In germline, CDR1 is SGHNT, CDR2 YYREEE (reference sequence). The CDR3 reads CASSLDAALEAFF. CDR3 bases: TGTGCCAGCAGCCTAGACGCGGCGCTTGAAGCTTTCTTT. Using reference TRBV5-4 and TRBJ1-1 for the parts outside the CDR3, the full variable domain is ETGVTQSPTHLIKTRGQQVTLRCSSQSGHNTVSWYQQALGQGPQFIFQYYREEENGRGNFPPRFSGLQFPNYSSELNVNALELDDSALYLCASSLDAALEAFFGQGTRLTVV.

The chain has TRBV6-5 and TRBJ2-5, with D possibly being TRBD2 (6 bases). Germline CDR1 MNHEY, CDR2 SVGAGI. Trimming left V 5 bases short and J 5 bases short, with 12 bases between. The CDR3 has 13 amino acids. CDR3 region: CASSTTRRETQYF. The DNA of the CDR3 is TGTGCCAGCAGTACGACTAGGAGGGAGACCCAGTACTTC.

CDR3 bases: TGTGCCAGCAGCTTAGAACAGGGGACTGAAGCTTTCTTT. Amino acids: CASSLEQGTEAFF. V usage is TRBV11-3 and J usage is TRBJ1-1; 7 bases line up with TRBD1. The germline gives CDR1 SGHNT, CDR2 YENEEA. This CDR3 region has 13 residues. V was pared by 0 bases and J by 5 bases, with 0 bases of the junction left unmatched.

The rearrangement links TRBV7-8 to TRBJ2-3; 8 bases agree with TRBD2. Germline V gene data show CDR1 as SGHVS and CDR2 as FQNEAQ. V lost 5 bases, J lost 2 bases, and 6 bases stayed unmatched. The CDR3 extends over 15 amino acids. In DNA, the CDR3 is TGTGCCAGCAGCCCGCTAGCGGGCAACACAGATACGCAGTATTTT. It translates to CASSPLAGNTDTQYF.

V is TRBV5-1 and J is TRBJ2-6; the D gene is possibly TRBD2 (6 bases). CDR1 and CDR2 from the germline V gene are SGHRS and YFSETQ. The V end lost 0 bases, the J end lost 2 bases, and 6 bases lay between the germline ends. The CDR3 consists of 15 residues. The CDR3 region is CASSLGGAGANVLTF. The CDR3 DNA is TGCGCCAGCAGCTTGGGCGGGGCTGGGGCCAACGTCCTGACTTTC.

The chain uses TRBV28 and TRBJ1-2, with 11 bases that match TRBD1. Germline V gene sequence: CDR1 MDHEN, CDR2 SYDVKM. V lost 7 bases, J lost 9 bases, and 10 bases stayed unmatched. The CDR3 consists of 14 residues. DNA for the CDR3: TGTGCCAGCAATGCAGGACAGGGGGCGCTTCGCTACACCTTC. Protein: CASNAGQGALRYTF.